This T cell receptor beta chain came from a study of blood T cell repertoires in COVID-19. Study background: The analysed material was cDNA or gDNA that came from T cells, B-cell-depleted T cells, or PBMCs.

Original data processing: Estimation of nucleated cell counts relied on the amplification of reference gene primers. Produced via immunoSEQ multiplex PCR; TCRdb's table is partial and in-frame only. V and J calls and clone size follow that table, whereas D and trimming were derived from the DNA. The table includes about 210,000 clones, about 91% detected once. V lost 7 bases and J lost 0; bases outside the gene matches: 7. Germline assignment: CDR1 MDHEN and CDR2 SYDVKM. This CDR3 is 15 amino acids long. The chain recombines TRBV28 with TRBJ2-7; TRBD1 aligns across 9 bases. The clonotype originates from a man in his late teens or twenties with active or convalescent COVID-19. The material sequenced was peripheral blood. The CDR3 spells CASIQMGQGSYEQYF. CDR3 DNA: TGTGCCAGCATTCAAATGGGACAGGGCTCCTACGAGCAGTACTTC. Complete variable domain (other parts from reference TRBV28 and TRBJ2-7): DVKVTQSSRYLVKRTGEKVFLECVQDMDHENMFWYRQDPGLGLRLIYFSYDVKMKEKGDIPEGYSVSREKKERFSLILESASTNQTSMYLCASIQMGQGSYEQYFGPGTRLTVT.